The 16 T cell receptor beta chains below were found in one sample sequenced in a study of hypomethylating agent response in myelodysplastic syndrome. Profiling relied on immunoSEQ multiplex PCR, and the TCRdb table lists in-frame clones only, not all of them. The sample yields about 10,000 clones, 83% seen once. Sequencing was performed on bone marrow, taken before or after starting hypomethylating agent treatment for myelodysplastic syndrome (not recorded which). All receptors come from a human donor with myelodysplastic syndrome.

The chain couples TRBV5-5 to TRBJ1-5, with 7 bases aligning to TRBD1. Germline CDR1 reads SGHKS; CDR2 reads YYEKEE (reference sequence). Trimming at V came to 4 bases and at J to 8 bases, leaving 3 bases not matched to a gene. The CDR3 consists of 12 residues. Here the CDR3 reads CASSEQGKPQHF. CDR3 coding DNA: TGTGCCAGCAGCGAACAGGGGAAGCCCCAGCATTTT.

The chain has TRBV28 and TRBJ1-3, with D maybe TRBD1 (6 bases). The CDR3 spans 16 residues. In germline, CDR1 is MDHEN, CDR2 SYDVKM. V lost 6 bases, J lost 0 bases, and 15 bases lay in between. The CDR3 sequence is CASSRRGGTSGNTIYF. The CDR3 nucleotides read TGTGCCAGCAGCCGTCGGGGGGGCACCTCTGGAAACACCATATATTTT. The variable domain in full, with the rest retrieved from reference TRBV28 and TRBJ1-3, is DVKVTQSSRYLVKRTGEKVFLECVQDMDHENMFWYRQDPGLGLRLIYFSYDVKMKEKGDIPEGYSVSREKKERFSLILESASTNQTSMYLCASSRRGGTSGNTIYFGEGSWLTVV.

In nucleotides, the CDR3 is TGCAGCTCCCGGAGAGGGACAGGTTCTGAAGCTTTCTTT. This translates into CSSRRGTGSEAFF. V and J are TRBV29-1 and TRBJ1-1, with 8 bases that match TRBD1. Trimming cost V 8 bases and J 6 bases; bases outside gene matches: 11. Germline V lookup: CDR1 SQVTM, CDR2 ANQGSEA. This CDR3 has 13 amino acids.

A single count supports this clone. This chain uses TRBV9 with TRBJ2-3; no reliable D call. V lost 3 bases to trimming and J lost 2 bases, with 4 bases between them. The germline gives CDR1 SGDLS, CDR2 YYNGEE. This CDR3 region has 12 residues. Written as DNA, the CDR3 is TGTGCCAGCAGCGCCCACACAGATACGCAGTATTTT. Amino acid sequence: CASSAHTDTQYF.

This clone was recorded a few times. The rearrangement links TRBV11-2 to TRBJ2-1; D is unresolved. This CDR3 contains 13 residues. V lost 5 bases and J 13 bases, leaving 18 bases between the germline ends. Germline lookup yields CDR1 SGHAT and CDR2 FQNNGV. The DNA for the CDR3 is TGTGCCAGCAGCCCCCCCGGGTTCCCTGATCAGTTCTTC. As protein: CASSPPGFPDQFF.

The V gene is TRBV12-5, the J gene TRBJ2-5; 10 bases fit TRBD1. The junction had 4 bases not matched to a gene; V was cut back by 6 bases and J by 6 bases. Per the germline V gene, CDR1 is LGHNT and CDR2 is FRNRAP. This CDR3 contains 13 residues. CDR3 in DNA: TGTGCTAGTGGGACAGGGGGCTGGAAGACCCAGTACTTC. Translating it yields CASGTGGWKTQYF. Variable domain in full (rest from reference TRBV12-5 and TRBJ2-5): DARVTQTPRHKVTEMGQEVTMRCQPILGHNTVFWYRQTMMQGLELLAYFRNRAPLDDSGMPKDRFSAEMPDATLATLKIQPSEPRDSAVYFCASGTGGWKTQYFGPGTRLLVL.

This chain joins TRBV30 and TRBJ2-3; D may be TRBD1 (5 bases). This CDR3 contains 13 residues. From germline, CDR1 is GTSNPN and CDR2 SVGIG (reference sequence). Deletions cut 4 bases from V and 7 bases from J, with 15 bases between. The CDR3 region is CAWTFGGAYTQYF. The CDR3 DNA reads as TGTGCCTGGACCTTCGGTGGGGCTTATACGCAGTATTTT.

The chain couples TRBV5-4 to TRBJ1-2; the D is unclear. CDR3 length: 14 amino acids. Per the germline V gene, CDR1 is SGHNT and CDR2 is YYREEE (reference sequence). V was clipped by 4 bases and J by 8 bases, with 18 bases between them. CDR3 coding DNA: TGTGCCAGCAGCAGCCCTATACGGGAAGAGGGCTACACCTTC. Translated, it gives CASSSPIREEGYTF. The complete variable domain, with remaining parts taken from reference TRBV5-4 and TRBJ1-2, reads ETGVTQSPTHLIKTRGQQVTLRCSSQSGHNTVSWYQQALGQGPQFIFQYYREEENGRGNFPPRFSGLQFPNYSSELNVNALELDDSALYLCASSSPIREEGYTFGSGTRLTVV.

The CDR3, as DNA: TGTGCCAGCAAAATCGGGCGGAACAATCAGCCCCAGCATTTT. Its translation: CASKIGRNNQPQHF. J is TRBJ1-5 and V is TRBV2; D is uncertain. CDR1 and CDR2 (germline): SNHLY, FYNNEI. V lost 7 bases, J lost 3 bases, and 13 bases lay in between. CDR3 length equals 14 residues.

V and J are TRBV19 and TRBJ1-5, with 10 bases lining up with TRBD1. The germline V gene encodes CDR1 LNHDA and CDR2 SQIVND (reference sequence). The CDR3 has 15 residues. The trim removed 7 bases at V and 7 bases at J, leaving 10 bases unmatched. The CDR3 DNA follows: TGTGCCAGTAATAGGGACAGGGGAGGGGGACAGCCCCAGCATTTT. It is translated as CASNRDRGGGQPQHF.

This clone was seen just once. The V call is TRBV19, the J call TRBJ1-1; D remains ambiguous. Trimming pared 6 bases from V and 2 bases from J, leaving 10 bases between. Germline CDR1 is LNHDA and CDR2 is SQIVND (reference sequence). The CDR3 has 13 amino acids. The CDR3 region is CASRGDINTEAFF. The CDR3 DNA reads TGTGCCAGTAGGGGCGACATCAACACTGAAGCTTTCTTT.

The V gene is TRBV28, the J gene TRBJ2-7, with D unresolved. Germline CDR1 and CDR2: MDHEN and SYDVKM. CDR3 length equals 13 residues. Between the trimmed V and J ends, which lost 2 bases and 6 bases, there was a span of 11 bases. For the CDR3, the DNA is TGTGCCAGCAGTTTACAATCCCCCGTCGAGCAGTACTTC. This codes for CASSLQSPVEQYF.

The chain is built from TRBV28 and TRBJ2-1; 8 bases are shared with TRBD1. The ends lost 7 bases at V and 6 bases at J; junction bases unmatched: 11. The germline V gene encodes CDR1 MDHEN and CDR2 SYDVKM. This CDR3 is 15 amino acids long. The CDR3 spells CASNPSGTGSNEQFF. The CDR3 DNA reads TGTGCCAGCAATCCGTCCGGGACAGGTAGCAATGAGCAGTTCTTC.

CDR3 protein: CASSSLPVNEQFF. CDR3 DNA: TGTGCCAGCAGCTCACTTCCCGTAAATGAGCAGTTCTTC. The chain links TRBV5-4 to TRBJ2-1; D is undetermined. V shed 3 bases and J shed 7 bases, with 11 bases lying between them. This CDR3 spans 13 amino acids. Germline V CDR1 and CDR2: SGHNT, YYREEE (reference sequence).

The DNA for the CDR3 is TGTGCCACCAGCTTGGGTTATACGTACGAGCAGTACTTC. The encoded protein is CATSLGYTYEQYF. The V and J genes are TRBV15 and TRBJ2-7; no firm D call. The V gene lost 5 bases and the J gene lost 4 bases, with 12 bases spanning the gap. CDR1 is LNHNV, CDR2 YYDKDF, per germline (reference sequence). The CDR3 has 13 amino acids.

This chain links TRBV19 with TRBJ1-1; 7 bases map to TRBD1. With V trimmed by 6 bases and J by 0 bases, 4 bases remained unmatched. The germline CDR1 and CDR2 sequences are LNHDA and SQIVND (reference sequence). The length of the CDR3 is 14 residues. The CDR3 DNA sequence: TGTGCCAGTAGCTCGGACAGGATGAACACTGAAGCTTTCTTT. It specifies CASSSDRMNTEAFF.